This TCR beta chain is from a study of regulatory T cells in long-lasting Graves disease. Whole-study results and caveats: New patients shared approximately 1,000 public clonotypes, and persistent patients shared more, with 2,500 to 3,000. Persistent disease showed a preference for TRBV28, TRBJ1-2 and TRBJ2-5.

CDR3 size: 12 residues. Germline V gene data show CDR1 as DFQATT and CDR2 as SNEGSKA (reference sequence). Between the trimmed V and J ends, which lost 5 bases and 5 bases, there was a span of 12 bases. Ten or more counts support this clonotype. Antigen specificity is unknown. Specified time point: newly diagnosed GD, antithyroid drugs for less than 3 months. From PBMCs, RNA was extracted and then used to make the TCR library. Arm-PCR with iRepertoire HTBI primers amplified the CDR3 regions for these TCR beta libraries. Using its own MiXCR run on the multiplex PCR reads, TCRdb lists one record per CDR3 protein. The table records roughly 420,000 distinct CDR3 sequences, approximately 16% of them present only once. This same sample was also part of a study on T cells in Graves' hyperthyroidism and ophthalmopathy. In that study: Blood also held most thyroid clonotypes expanded beyond 0.001.

The sequencing here drew on peripheral blood mononuclear cells (PBMCs), taken at new diagnosis, from a patient treated with antithyroid drugs. This TCR came from a woman in her 30s with Graves disease. The V gene is TRBV20-1, the J gene TRBJ2-5; D gene uncertain. CDR3 nucleotides: TGCAGTGCTTGGGATCAAAAGGAGACCCAGTACTTC. Amino acid sequence: CSAWDQKETQYF.